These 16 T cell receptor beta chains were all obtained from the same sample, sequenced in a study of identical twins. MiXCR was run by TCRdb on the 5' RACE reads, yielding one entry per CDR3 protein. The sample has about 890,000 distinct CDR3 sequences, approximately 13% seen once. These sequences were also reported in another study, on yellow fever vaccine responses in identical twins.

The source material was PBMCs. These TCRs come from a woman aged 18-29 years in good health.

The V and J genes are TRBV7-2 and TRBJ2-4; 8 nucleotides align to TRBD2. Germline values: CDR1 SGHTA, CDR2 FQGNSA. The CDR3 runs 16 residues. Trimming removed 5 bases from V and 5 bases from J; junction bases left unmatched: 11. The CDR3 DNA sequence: TGTGCCAGCAGCACAAGTGTGGGCGGGGGGCAAAACATTCAGTACTTC. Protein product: CASSTSVGGGQNIQYF.

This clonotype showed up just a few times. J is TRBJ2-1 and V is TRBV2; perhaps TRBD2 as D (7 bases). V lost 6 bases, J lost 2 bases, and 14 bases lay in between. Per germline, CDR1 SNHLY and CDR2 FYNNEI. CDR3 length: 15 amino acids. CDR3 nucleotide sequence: TGTGCCAGCAGGGGGGGAGGGGGTCCCTACAATGAGCAGTTCTTC. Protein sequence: CASRGGGGPYNEQFF.

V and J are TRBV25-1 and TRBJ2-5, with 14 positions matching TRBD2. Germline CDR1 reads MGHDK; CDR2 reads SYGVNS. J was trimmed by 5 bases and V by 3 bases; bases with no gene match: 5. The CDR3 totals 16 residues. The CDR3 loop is CASSEGLAGEWETQYF. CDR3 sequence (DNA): TGTGCCAGCAGTGAGGGACTAGCGGGGGAATGGGAGACCCAGTACTTC. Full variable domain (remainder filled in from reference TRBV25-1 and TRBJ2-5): EADIYQTPRYLVIGTGKKITLECSQTMGHDKMYWYQQDPGMELHLIHYSYGVNSTEKGDLSSESTVSRIRTEHFPLTLESARPSHTSQYLCASSEGLAGEWETQYFGPGTRLLVL.

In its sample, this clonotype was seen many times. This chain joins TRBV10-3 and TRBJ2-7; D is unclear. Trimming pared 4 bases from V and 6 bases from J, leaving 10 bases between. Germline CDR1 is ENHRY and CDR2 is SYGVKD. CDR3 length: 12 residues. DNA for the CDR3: TGTGCCATCAGTGGCTTAGTAGGCGAGCAGTACGTC. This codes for CAISGLVGEQYV.

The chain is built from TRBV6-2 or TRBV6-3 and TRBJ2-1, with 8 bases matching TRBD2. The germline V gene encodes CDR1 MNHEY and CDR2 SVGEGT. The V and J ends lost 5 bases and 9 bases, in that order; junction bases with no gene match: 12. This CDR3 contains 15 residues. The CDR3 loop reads CASSNPPAGDPEQFF. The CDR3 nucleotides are TGTGCCAGCAGTAACCCCCCAGCGGGGGATCCTGAGCAGTTCTTC.

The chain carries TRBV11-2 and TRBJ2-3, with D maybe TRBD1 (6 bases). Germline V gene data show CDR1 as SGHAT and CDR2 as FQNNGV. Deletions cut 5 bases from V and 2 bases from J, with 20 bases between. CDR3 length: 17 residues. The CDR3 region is CASSPAWGRLNTDTQYF. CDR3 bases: TGTGCCAGCAGCCCCGCCTGGGGGCGACTCAACACAGATACGCAGTATTTT.

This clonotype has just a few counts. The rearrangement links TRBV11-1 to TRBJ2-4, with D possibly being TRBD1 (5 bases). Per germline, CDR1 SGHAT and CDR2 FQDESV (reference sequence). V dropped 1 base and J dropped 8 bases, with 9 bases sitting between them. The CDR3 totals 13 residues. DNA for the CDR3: TGTGCCAGCAGCTTAGGGGGCGCGTACATTCAGTACTTC. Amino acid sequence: CASSLGGAYIQYF.

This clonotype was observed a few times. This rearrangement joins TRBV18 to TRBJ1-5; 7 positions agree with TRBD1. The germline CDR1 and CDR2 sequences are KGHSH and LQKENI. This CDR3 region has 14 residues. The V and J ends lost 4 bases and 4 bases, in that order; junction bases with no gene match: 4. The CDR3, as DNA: TGTGCCAGCTCACAGGGACAGAAGAATCAGCCCCAGCATTTT. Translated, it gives CASSQGQKNQPQHF.

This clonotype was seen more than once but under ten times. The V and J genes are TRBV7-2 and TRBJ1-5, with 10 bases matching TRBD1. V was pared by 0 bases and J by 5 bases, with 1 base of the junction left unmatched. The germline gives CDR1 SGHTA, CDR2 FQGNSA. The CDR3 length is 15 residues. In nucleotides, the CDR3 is TGTGCCAGCAGCTTAGCTGGGACAGGGGATCAGCCCCAGCATTTT. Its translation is CASSLAGTGDQPQHF.

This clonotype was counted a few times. CDR3 region: CATSDLNPRTGRTEAFF. The CDR3 DNA is TGTGCCACCAGTGATTTGAACCCACGGACAGGGAGGACTGAAGCTTTCTTT. The rearrangement links TRBV24-1 to TRBJ1-1; 8 bases agree with TRBD1. V was pared by 0 bases and J by 5 bases, with 10 bases of the junction left unmatched. CDR3 length: 17 residues. Germline CDR1 reads KGHDR; CDR2 reads SFDVKD.

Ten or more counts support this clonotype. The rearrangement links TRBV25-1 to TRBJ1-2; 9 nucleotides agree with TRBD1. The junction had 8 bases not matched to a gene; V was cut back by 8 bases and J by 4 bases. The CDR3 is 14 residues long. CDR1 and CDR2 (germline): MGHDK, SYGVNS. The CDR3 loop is CASSTGTGSYGYTF. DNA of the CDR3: TGTGCCAGCTCAACCGGGACAGGGAGCTATGGCTACACCTTC.

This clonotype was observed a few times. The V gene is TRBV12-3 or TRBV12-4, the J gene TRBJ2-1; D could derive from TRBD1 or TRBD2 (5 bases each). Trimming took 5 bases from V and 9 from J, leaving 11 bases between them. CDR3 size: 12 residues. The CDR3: CASSRWGSEQFF. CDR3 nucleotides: TGTGCCAGCAGTAGGTGGGGGAGTGAGCAGTTCTTC.

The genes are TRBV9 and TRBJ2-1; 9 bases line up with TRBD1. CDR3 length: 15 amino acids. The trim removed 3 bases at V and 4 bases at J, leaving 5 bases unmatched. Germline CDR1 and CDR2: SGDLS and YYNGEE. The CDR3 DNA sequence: TGTGCCAGCAGCGATTCCGGGACAGGGTACAATGAGCAGTTCTTC. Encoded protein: CASSDSGTGYNEQFF. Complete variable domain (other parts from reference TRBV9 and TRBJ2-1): DSGVTQTPKHLITATGQRVTLRCSPRSGDLSVYWYQQSLDQGLQFLIQYYNGEERAKGNILERFSAQQFPDLHSELNLSSLELGDSALYFCASSDSGTGYNEQFFGPGTRLTVL.

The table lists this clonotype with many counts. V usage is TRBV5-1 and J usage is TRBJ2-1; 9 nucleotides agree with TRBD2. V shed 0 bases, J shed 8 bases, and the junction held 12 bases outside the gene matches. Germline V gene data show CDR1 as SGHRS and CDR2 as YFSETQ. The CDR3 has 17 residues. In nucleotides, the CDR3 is TGCGCCAGCAGCTTGGCCACCGCGGGAGGGATTGTTGATGAGCAGTTCTTC. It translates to CASSLATAGGIVDEQFF.

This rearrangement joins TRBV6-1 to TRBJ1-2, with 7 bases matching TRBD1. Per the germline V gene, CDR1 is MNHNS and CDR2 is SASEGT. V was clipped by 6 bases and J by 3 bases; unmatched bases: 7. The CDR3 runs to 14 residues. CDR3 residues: CASSFDRVDYGYTF. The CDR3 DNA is TGTGCCAGCAGCTTCGACAGGGTGGACTATGGCTACACCTTC.

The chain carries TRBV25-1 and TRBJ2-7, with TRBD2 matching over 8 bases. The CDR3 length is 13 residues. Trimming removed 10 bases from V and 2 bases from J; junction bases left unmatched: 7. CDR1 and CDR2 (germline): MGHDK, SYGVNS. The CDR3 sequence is CATLAEKTYEQYF. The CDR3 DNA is TGTGCCACACTAGCGGAAAAGACCTACGAGCAGTACTTC.